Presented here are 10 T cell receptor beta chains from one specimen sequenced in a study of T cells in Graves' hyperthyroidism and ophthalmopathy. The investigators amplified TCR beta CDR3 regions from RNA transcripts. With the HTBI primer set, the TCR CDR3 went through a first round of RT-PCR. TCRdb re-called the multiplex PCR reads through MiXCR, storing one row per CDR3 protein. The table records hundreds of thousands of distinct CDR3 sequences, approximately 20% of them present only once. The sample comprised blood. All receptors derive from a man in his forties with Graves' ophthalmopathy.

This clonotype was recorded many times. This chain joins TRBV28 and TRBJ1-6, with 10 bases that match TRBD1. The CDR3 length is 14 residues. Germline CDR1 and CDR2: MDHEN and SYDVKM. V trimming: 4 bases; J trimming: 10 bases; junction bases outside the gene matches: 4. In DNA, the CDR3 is TGTGCCAGCAGTTCCGGACAGGGGGACTCACCCCTCCACTTT. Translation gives CASSSGQGDSPLHF.

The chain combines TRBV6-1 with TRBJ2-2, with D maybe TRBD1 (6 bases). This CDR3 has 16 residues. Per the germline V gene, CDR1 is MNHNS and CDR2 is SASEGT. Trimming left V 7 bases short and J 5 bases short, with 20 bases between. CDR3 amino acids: CASTPQGAGKTGELFF. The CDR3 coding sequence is TGTGCCAGCACCCCACAGGGCGCCGGGAAGACCGGGGAGCTGTTTTTT.

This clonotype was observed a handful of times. The CDR3 is CSARRKGGFGELISYNEQFF. CDR3 DNA sequence: TGCAGTGCTAGACGAAAGGGGGGCTTTGGTGAATTAATCTCCTACAATGAGCAGTTCTTC. This sequence joins TRBV20-1 and TRBJ2-1, with D perhaps assigned TRBD1 or TRBD2 (6 bases each). The germline gives CDR1 DFQATT, CDR2 SNEGSKA (reference sequence). CDR3 size: 20 residues. Trimming pared 2 bases from V and 0 bases from J, leaving 26 bases between.

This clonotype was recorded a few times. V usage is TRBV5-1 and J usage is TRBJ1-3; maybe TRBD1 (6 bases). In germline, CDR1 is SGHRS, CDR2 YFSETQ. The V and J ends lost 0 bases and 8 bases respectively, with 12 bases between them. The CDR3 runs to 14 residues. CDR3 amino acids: CASSLDREGYTIYF. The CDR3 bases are TGCGCCAGCAGCTTGGACAGGGAGGGATACACCATATATTTT.

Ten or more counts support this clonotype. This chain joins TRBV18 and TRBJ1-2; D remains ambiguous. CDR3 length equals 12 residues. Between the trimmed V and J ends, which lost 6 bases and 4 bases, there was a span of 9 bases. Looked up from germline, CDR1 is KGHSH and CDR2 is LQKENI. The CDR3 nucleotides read TGTGCCAGCTCCTTCGAGGGCTATGGCTACACCTTC. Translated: CASSFEGYGYTF.

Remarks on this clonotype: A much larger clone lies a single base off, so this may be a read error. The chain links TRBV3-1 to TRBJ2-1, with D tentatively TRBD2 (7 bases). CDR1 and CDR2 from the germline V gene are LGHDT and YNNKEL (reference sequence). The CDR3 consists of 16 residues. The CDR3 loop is CTSSRSRGPTYNEQFF. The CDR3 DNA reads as TGTACCAGCAGCCGTTCGCGGGGGCCAACCTACAATGAGCAGTTCTTC.

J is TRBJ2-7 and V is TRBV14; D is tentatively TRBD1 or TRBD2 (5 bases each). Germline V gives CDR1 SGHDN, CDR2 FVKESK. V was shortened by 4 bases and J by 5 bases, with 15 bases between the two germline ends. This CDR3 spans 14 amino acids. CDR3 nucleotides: TGTGCCAGCAGCCCCTGGGCAGGGAGCGACGAGCAGTACTTC. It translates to CASSPWAGSDEQYF.

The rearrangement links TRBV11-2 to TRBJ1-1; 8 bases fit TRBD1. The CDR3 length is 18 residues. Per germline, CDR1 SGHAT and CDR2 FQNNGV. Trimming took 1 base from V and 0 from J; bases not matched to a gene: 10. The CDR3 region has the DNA TGTGCCAGCAGCTTAGGGACAGGGAGGGTGGGAATGAACACTGAAGCTTTCTTT. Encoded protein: CASSLGTGRVGMNTEAFF.

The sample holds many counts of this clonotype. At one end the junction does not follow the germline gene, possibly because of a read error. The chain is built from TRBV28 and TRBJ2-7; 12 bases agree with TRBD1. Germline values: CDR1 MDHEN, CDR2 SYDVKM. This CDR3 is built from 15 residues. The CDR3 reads CASSSGQGASYGQYF. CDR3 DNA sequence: TGTGCCAGCAGTTCGGGACAGGGGGCCTCCTACGGGCAGTACTTC.

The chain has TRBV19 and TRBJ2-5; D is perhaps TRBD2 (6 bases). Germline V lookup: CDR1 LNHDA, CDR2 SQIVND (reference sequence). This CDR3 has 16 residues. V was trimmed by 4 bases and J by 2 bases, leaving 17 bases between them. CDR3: CASSTPGAGNQETQYF. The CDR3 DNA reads TGTGCCAGTAGTACCCCTGGGGCGGGAAATCAAGAGACCCAGTACTTC. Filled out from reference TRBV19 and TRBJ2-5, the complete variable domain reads DGGITQSPKYLFRKEGQNVTLSCEQNLNHDAMYWYRQDPGQGLRLIYYSQIVNDFQKGDIAEGYSVSREKKESFPLTVTSAQKNPTAFYLCASSTPGAGNQETQYFGPGTRLLVL.